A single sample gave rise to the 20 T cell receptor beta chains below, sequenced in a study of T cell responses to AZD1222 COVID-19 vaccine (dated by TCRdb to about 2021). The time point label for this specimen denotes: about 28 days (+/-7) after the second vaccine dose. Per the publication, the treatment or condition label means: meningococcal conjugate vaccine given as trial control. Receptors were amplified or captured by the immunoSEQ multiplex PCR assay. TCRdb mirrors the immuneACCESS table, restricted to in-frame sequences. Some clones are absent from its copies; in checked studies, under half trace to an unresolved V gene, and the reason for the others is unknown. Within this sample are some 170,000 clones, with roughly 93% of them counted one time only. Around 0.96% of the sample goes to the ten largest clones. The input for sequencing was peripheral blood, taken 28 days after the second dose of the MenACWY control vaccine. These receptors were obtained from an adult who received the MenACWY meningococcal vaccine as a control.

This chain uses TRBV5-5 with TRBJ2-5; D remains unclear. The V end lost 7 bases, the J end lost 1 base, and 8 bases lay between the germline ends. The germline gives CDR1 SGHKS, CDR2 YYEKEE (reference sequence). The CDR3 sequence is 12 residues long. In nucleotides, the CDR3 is TGTGCCAGCGCCGTCGGCCAAGAGACCCAGTACTTC. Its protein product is CASAVGQETQYF.

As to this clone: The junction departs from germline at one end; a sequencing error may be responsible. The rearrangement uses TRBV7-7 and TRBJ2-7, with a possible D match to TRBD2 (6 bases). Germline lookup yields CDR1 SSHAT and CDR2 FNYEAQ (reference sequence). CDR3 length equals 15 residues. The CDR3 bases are TGTGCTAGCAGCTTATCGGAGGGGAGCTCCTACGAGCAGTACTTC. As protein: CASSLSEGSSYEQYF.

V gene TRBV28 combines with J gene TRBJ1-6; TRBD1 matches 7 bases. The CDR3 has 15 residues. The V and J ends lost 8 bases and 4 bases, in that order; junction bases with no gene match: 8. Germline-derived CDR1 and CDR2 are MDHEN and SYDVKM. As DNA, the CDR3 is TGTGCCAGCGGGGACAGCCCCTCTTATAATTCACCCCTCCACTTT. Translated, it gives CASGDSPSYNSPLHF.

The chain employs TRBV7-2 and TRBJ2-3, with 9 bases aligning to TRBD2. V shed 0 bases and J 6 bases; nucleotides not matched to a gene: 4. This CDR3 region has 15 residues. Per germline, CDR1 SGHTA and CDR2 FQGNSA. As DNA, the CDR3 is TGTGCCAGCAGCTTAGCCTCCGCGGGGGGGGATACGCAGTATTTT. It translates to CASSLASAGGDTQYF.

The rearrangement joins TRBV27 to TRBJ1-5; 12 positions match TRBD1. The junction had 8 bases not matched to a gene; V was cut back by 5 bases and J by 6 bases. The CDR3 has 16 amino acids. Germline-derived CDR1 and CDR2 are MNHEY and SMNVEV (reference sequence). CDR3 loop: CASSARDRGRGQPQHF. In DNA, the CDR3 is TGTGCCAGCAGTGCCCGGGACAGGGGGCGAGGTCAGCCCCAGCATTTT.

CDR3 in amino acids: CASSLAGGWVPTDTQYF. The CDR3 DNA follows: TGTGCCAGCAGCTTAGCGGGGGGGTGGGTCCCCACAGATACGCAGTATTTT. V is TRBV7-2 and J is TRBJ2-3, with 7 nucleotides matching TRBD2. CDR3 size: 17 residues. CDR1 is SGHTA and CDR2 is FQGNSA in the germline V gene. J gave up 2 bases and V 0 bases, and 8 bases lay outside the gene matches. The full variable domain, completed using reference TRBV7-2 and TRBJ2-3, is GAGVSQSPSNKVTEKGKDVELRCDPISGHTALYWYRQSLGQGLEFLIYFQGNSAPDKSGLPSDRFSAERTGGSVSTLTIQRTQQEDSAVYLCASSLAGGWVPTDTQYFGPGTRLTVL.

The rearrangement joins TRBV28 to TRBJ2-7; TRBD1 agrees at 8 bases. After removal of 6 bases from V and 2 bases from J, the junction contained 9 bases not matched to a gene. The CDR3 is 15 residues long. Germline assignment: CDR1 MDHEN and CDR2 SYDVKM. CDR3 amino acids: CASSESQGGAYEQYF. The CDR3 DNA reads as TGTGCCAGCAGCGAATCACAGGGGGGAGCCTACGAGCAGTACTTC.

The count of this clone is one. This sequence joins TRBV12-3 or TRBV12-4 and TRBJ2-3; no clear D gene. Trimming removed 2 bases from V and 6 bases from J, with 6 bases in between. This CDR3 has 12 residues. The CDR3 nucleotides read TGTGCCAGCAGTTTAATCGAGGATACGCAGTATTTT. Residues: CASSLIEDTQYF.

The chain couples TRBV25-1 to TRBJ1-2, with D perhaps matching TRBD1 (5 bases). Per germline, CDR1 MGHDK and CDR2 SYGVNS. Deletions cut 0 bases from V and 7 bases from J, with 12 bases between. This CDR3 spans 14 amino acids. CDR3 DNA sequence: TGTGCCAGCAGTGAATACGGCGGGGCCAGTGGCTACACCTTC. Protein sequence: CASSEYGGASGYTF.

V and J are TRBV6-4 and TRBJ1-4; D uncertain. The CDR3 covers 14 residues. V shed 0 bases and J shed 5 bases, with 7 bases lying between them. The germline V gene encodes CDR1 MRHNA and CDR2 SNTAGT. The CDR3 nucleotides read TGTGCCAGCAGTGACTCGCGAGGAAATGAAAAACTGTTTTTT. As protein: CASSDSRGNEKLFF.

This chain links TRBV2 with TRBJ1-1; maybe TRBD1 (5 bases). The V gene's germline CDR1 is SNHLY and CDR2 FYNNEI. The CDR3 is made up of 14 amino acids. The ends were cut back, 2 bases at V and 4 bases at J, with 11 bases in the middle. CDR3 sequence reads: CASSERAGPTEAFF. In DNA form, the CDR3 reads TGTGCCAGCAGTGAAAGGGCAGGGCCCACTGAAGCTTTCTTT.

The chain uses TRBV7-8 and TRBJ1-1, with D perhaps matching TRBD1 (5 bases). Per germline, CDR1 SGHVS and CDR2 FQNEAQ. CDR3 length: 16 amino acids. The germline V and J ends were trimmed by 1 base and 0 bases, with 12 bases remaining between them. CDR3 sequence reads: CASSLGGRPMNTEAFF. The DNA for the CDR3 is TGTGCCAGCAGCTTAGGGGGACGGCCGATGAACACTGAAGCTTTCTTT.

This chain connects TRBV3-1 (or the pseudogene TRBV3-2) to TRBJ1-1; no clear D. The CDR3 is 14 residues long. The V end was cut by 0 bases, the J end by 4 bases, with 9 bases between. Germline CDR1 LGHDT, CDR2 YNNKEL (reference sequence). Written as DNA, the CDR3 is TGTGCCAGCAGCCAAGAACAGCCTAGCACTGAAGCTTTCTTT. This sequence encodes CASSQEQPSTEAFF.

CDR3 amino acids: CASSSTRGDTQYF. The CDR3 region has the DNA TGTGCCAGCAGCTCCACTAGAGGGGATACGCAGTATTTT. The gene calls are TRBV7-3 and TRBJ2-3; tentatively, D is TRBD2 (5 bases). The CDR3 contains 13 residues. V gave up 4 bases and J gave up 6 bases, with 11 bases separating them. Germline values: CDR1 SGHTA, CDR2 FQGTGA. Supplemented by reference TRBV7-3 and TRBJ2-3, the full variable domain reads GAGVSQTPSNKVTEKGKYVELRCDPISGHTALYWYRQSLGQGPEFLIYFQGTGAADDSGLPNDRFFAVRPEGSVSTLKIQRTERGDSAVYLCASSSTRGDTQYFGPGTRLTVL.

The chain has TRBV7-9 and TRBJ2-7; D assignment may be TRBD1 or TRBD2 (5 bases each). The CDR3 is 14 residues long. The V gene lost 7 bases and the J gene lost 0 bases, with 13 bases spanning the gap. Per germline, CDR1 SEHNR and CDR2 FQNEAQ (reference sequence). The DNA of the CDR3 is TGTGCCAGCACCGAAGGAGGACACTCCTACGAGCAGTACTTC. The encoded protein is CASTEGGHSYEQYF.

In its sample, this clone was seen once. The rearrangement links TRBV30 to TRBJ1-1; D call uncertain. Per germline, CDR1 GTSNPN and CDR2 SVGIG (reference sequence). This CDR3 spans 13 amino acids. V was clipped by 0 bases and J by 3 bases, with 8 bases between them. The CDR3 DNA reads TGTGCCTGGAGTGTACTACGGGACACTGAAGCTTTCTTT. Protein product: CAWSVLRDTEAFF.

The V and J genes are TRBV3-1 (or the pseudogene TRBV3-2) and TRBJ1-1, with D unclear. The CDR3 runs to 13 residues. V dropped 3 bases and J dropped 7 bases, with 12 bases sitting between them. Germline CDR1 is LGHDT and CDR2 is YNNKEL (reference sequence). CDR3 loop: CASSQGITGEAFF. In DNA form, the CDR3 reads TGTGCCAGCAGCCAGGGTATAACCGGTGAAGCTTTCTTT.

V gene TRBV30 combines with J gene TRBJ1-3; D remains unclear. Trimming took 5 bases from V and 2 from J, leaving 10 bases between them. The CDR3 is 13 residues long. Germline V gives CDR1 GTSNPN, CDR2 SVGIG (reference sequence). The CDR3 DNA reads TGTGCCTGGGTGGGGTCCCCTGGAAACACCATATATTTT. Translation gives CAWVGSPGNTIYF. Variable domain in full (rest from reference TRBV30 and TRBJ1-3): SQTIHQWPATLVQPVGSPLSLECTVEGTSNPNLYWYRQAAGRGLQLLFYSVGIGQISSEVPQNLSASRPQDRQFILSSKKLLLSDSGFYLCAWVGSPGNTIYFGEGSWLTVV.

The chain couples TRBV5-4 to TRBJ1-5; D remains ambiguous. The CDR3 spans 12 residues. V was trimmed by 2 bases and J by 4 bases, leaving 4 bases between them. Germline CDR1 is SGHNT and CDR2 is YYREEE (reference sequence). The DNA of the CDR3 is TGTGCCAGCAGCTTCCTTAATCAGCCCCAGCATTTT. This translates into CASSFLNQPQHF.

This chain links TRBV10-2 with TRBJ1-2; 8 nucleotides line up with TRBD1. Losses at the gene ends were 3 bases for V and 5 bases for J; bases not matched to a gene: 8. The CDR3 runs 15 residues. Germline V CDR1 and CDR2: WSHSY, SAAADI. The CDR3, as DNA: TGCGCCAGCAGTGATCAGGGGGCGGGGGTTTATGGCTACACCTTC. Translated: CASSDQGAGVYGYTF.